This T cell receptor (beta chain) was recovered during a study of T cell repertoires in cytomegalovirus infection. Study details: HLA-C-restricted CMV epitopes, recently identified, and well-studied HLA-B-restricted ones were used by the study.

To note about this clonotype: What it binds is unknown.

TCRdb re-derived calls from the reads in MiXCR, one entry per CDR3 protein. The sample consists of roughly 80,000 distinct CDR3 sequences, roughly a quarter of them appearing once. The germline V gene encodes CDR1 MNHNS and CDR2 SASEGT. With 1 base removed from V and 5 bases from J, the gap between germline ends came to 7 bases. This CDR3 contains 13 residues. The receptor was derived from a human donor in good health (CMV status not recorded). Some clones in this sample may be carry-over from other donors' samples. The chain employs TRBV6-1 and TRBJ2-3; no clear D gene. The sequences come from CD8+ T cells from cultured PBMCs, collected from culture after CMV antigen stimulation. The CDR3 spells CASSEEGRDTQYF. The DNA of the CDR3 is TGTGCCAGCAGTGAAGAGGGTAGAGATACGCAGTATTTT.